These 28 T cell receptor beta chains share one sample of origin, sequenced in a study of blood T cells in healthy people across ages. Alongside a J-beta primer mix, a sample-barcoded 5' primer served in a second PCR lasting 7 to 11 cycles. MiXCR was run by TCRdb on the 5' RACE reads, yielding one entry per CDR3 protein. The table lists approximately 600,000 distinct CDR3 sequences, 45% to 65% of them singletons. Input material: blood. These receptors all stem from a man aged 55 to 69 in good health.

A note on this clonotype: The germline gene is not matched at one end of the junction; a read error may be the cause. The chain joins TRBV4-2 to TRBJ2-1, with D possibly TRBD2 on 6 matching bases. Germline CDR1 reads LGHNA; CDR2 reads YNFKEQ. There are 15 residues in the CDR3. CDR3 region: CACSQGASVEETQFF. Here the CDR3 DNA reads TGTGCCTGCAGCCAAGGGGCTAGCGTGGAGGAGACCCAGTTCTTC.

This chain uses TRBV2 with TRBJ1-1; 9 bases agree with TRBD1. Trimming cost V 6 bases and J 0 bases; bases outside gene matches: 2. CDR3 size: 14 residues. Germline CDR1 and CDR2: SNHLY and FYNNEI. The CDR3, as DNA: TGTGCCAGCAGATGGACAGGGGTGAACACTGAAGCTTTCTTT. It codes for CASRWTGVNTEAFF.

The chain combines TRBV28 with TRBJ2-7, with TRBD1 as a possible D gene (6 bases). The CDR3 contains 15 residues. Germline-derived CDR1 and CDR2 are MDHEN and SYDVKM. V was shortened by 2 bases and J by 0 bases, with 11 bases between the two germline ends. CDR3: CASSLTGTLSYEQYF. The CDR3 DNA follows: TGTGCCAGCAGTTTAACAGGGACCCTCTCCTACGAGCAGTACTTC.

CDR3 region: CSARGFQETQFF. In nucleotides, the CDR3 is TGCAGTGCTAGAGGGTTCCAAGAGACCCAGTTCTTC. The chain has TRBV20-1 and TRBJ2-5; D gene ambiguous. The end of the DNA is better explained by TRBJ2-1, so the J call may be wrong. The CDR3 is made up of 12 amino acids. The germline gives CDR1 DFQATT, CDR2 SNEGSKA (reference sequence).

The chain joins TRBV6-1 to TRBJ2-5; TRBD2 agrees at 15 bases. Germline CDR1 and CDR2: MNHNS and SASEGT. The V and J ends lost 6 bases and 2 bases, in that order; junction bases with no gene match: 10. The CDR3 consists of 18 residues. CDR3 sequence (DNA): TGTGCCAGCAGCCTCGGACTAGCGGGGGGGCGAAATCAAGAGACCCAGTACTTC. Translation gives CASSLGLAGGRNQETQYF.

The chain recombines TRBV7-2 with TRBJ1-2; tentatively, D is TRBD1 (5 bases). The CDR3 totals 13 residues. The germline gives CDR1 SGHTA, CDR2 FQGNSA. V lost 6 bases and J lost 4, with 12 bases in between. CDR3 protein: CASRLKGPYGYTF. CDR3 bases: TGTGCCAGCAGACTGAAGGGGCCCTATGGCTACACCTTC.

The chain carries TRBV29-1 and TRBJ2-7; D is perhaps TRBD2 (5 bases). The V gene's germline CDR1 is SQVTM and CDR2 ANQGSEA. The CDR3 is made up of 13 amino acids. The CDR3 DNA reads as TGCAGAGAACGGCAGGACTCAAGCTACGAGCAGTACTTC. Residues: CRERQDSSYEQYF.

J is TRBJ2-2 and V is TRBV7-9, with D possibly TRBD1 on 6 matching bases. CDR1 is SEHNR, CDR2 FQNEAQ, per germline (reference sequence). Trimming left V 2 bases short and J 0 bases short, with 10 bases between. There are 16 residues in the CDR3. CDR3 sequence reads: CASSLTTGTNTGELFF. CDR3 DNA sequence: TGTGCCAGCAGCTTAACCACAGGGACGAACACCGGGGAGCTGTTTTTT.

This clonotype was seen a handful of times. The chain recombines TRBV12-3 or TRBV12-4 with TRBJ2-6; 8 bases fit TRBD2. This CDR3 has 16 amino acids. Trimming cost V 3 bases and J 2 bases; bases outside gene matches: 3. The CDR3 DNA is TGTGCCAGCAGTTTGGGACTAGGTACTGGGGCCAACGTCCTGACTTTC. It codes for CASSLGLGTGANVLTF.

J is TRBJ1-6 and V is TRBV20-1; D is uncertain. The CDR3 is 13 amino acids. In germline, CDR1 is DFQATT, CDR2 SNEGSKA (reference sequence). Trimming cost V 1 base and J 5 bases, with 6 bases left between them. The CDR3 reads CSARAWDNSPLHF. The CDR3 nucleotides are TGCAGTGCTAGAGCGTGGGATAATTCACCCCTCCACTTT.

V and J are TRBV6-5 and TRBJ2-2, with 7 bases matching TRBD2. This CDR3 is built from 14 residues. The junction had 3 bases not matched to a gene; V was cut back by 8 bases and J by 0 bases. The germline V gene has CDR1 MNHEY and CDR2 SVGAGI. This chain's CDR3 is CASVGGSNTGELFF. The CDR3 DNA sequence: TGTGCCAGCGTGGGGGGGTCGAACACCGGGGAGCTGTTTTTT.

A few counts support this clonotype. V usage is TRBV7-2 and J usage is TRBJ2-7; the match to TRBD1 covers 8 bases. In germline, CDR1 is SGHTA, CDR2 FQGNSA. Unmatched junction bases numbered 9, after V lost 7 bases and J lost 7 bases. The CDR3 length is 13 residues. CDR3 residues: CASNMDRAGEQYF. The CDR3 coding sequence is TGTGCCAGCAACATGGACAGGGCGGGGGAGCAGTACTTC.

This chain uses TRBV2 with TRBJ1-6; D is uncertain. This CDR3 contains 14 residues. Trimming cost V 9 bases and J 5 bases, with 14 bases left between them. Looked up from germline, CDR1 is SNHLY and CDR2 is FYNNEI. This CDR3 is CASQREADNSPLHF. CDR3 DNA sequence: TGTGCCAGTCAAAGGGAGGCCGATAATTCACCCCTCCACTTT.

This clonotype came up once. The chain's CDR3 is CASSQGHAIGANVLTF. In nucleotides, the CDR3 is TGCGCCAGCAGCCAAGGCCATGCAATTGGGGCCAACGTCCTGACTTTC. This chain links TRBV4-1 with TRBJ2-6, with D hard to call. Germline V lookup: CDR1 MGHRA, CDR2 YSYEKL. This CDR3 contains 16 residues. Trimming took 1 base from V and 3 from J, leaving 10 bases between them.

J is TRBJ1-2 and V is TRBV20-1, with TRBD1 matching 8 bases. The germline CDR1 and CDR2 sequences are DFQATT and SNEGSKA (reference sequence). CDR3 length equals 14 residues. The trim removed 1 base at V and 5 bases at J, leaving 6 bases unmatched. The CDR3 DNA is TGCAGTGCTAGAGTGGACAGGGTTACGTATGGCTACACCTTC. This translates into CSARVDRVTYGYTF.

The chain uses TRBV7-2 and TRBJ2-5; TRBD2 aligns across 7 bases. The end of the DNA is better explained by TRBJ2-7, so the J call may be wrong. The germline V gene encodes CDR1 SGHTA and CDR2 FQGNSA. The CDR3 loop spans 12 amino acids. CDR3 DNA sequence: TGTGCCAGCGGTTGGGGGGGCTACGAGCAGTACTTC. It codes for CASGWGGYEQYF.

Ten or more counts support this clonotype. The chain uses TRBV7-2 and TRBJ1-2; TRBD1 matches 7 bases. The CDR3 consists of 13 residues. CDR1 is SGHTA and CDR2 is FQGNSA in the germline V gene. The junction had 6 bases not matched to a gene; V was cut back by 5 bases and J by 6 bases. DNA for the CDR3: TGTGCCAGCAGCCCCGGGACAGAGGATGGCTACACCTTC. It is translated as CASSPGTEDGYTF.

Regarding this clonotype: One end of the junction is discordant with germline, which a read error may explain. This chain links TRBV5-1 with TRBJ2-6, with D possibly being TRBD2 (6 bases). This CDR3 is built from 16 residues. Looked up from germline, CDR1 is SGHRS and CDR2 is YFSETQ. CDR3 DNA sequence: TGCGCCAGCAGCTCGGGACTGAGCTCTGGGGCCAACGCCCTGACTTTC. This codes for CASSSGLSSGANALTF.

The CDR3 loop reads CASRRGQSGAEAFF. In DNA form, the CDR3 reads TGTGCCAGCAGAAGGGGACAGTCAGGTGCTGAAGCTTTCTTT. The V gene is TRBV12-3 or TRBV12-4, the J gene TRBJ1-1, with TRBD1 matching over 7 bases. The CDR3 extends over 14 amino acids. V was pared by 6 bases and J by 6 bases, with 10 bases of the junction left unmatched.

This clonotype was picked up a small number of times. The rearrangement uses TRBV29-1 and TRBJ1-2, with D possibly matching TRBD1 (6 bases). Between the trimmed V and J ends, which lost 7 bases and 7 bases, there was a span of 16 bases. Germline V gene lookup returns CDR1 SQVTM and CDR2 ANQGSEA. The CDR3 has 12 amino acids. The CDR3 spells CSAQEGGGGYTF. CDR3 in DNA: TGCAGCGCCCAGGAGGGGGGCGGTGGCTACACCTTC.

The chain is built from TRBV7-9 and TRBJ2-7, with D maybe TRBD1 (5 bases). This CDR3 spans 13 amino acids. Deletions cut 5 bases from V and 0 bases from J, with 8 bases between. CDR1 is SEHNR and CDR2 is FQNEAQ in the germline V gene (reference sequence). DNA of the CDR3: TGTGCCAGCAGCCCTGGACACTCCTACGAGCAGTACTTC. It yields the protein CASSPGHSYEQYF. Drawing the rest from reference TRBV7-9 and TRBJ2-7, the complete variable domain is DTGVSQNPRHKITKRGQNVTFRCDPISEHNRLYWYRQTLGQGPEFLTYFQNEAQLEKSRLLSDRFSAERPKGSFSTLEIQRTEQGDSAMYLCASSPGHSYEQYFGPGTRLTVT.

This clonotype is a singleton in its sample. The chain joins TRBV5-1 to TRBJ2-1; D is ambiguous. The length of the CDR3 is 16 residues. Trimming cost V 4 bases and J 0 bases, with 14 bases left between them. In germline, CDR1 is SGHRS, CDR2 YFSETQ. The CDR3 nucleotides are TGCGCCAGCAGCGGCTCGGTATTCAGCTCCTACAATGAGCAGTTCTTC. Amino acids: CASSGSVFSSYNEQFF.

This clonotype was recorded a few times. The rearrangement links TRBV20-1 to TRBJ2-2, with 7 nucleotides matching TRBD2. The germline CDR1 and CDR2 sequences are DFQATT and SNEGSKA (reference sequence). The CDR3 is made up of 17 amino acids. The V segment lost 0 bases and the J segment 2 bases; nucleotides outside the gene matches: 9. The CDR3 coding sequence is TGCAGTGCTAGAGATCGAAGGAGCGGGGTTAACACCGGGGAGCTGTTTTTT. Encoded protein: CSARDRRSGVNTGELFF.

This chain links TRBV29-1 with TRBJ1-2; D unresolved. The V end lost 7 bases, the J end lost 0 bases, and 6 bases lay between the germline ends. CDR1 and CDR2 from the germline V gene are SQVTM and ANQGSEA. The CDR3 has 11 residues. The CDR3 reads CSASANYGYTF. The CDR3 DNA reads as TGCAGCGCCTCAGCTAACTATGGCTACACCTTC. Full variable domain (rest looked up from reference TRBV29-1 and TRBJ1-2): SAVISQKPSRDICQRGTSLTIQCQVDSQVTMMFWYRQQPGQSLTLIATANQGSEATYESGFVIDKFPISRPNLTFSTLTVSNMSPEDSSIYLCSASANYGYTFGSGTRLTVV.

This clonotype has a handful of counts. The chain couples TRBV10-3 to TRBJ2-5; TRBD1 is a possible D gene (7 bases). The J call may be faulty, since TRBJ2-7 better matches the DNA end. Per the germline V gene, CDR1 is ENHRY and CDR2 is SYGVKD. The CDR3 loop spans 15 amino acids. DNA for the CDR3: TGTGCCATCAGTGAGTCGAACCAGGGGGGCTACGAGCAGTACTTC. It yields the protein CAISESNQGGYEQYF.

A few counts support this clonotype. CDR3 loop: CASSEAGAGGYTF. The CDR3 nucleotides read TGTGCCAGCAGTGAAGCAGGGGCGGGCGGCTACACCTTC. This sequence joins TRBV2 and TRBJ1-2; the D gene is possibly TRBD1 (5 bases). The CDR3 consists of 13 residues. Trimming took off 0 bases at V and 8 bases at J, with 10 bases between the two ends. Looked up from germline, CDR1 is SNHLY and CDR2 is FYNNEI.

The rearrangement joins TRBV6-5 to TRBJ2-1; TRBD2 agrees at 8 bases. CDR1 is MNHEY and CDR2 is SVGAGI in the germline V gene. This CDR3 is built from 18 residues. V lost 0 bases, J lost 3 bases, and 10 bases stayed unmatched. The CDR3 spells CASSYSVAGFFGYNEQFF. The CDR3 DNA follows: TGTGCCAGCAGTTACTCAGTAGCGGGGTTCTTCGGCTACAATGAGCAGTTCTTC.

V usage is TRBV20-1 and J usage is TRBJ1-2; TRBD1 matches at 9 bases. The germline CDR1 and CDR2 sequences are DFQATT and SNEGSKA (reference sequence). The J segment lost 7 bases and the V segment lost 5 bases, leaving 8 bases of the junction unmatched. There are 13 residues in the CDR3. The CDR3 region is CSAETGTGSGYTF. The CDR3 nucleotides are TGCAGTGCTGAGACCGGGACAGGGAGTGGCTACACCTTC.